This T cell receptor (beta chain) was profiled in a study of cytomegalovirus exposure and HLA in healthy donors (TCRdb year 2017). As for the study more broadly: An earlier analysis of roughly 570 of the donors reported around 280 Gb of sequence data and 95 million to 130 million unique TCR beta sequences obtained from around 180 million T cells. Roughly five DR-DQ haplotypes were handled as single units for association and clustering because linkage in the cohort was strong. A separate validation cohort of roughly 120 different subjects was used in addition to the 666-subject first cohort. Typing coverage varied by locus: roughly 620-640 donors for A, B, C, DRB1 and DQB1; more than 500 for DQA1; over 600 for DPA1; around 450 for DPB1. The aim of the study was to test whether cataloging public T cell receptors could identify signatures of past pathogen exposure. HLA typing covered class I and class II loci at four-digit resolution. Among 398 genotyped donors of the cohort, an average of around 240,000 unique TCR beta nucleotide sequences were sequenced per donor, roughly a sixth of them non-productive. In a later analysis, previously published TCR beta repertoires from 600 to 850 donors were re-analyzed and high-resolution HLA genotyping was added so that TCR occurrence patterns could be studied. An earlier analysis of more than 450 of the donors used high-throughput TCR beta sequencing to judge whether each TCR beta V gene segment behaved as functional or pseudogenic. An early release covering roughly 580 HLA-typed donors comprised about 290 gigabases of sequencing data and roughly 86 million unique TCR sequences. Every discovery cohort repertoire had been produced on one sequencing platform. The study combined high-throughput TCR immunosequencing, statistical association of individual TCRs with disease status, and machine learning to predict cytomegalovirus infection status. The later analysis used no new phenotypic data to find candidate immune exposures, relying instead on TCR beta sequences and their occurrence across donors. Using immunosequencing, the study profiled T cell repertoires from 500 to 800 subjects and related those repertoires to cytomegalovirus serostatus. Genome-wide SNP genotypes for about three fifths of the 666 donors were used in a later genetic analysis, which treated that subset as a discovery cohort. Donor age, sex, ethnicity and CMV serostatus were compiled alongside the repertoire data. Among the roughly 390 genotyped donors, about 85% belonged to the genetic ancestry cluster associated with self-reported Caucasian donors. Overall study results and their limits: A group of highly shared sequence variants was considered likely to be a technical artifact of the sequencing pipeline. Roughly uniform sequencing depth across donors was assumed in presence/absence analyses, although this assumption may not hold. Broadly in line with IMGT annotations, most TCR beta V segments showed up in productive rearrangements about 87% or about 30% of the time in an earlier analysis of roughly 590 of the donors. Most TCR sequences were observed very rarely across donors, whereas some public TCRs were present in many individuals. A few of the identified cytomegalovirus-associated TCR beta chains were confirmed in vitro to be specific for cytomegalovirus antigens. The authors suggested that the approach could potentially be extended to other disease states and immunological phenotypes. Assigning TCR associations to individual alleles was difficult when HLA alleles, especially DR and DQ, strongly co-occurred. In a later analysis, several top co-occurrence clusters were reported to appear linked to parvovirus B19, influenza, CMV and Epstein-Barr virus. At a false discovery rate of 0.05, a later analysis linked about 16,000 TCR beta sequences to specific HLA alleles. Linkage disequilibrium might explain the correlated functional status among segregating V segments, but an unknown experimental factor could not be ruled out. In a later analysis, HLA-associated TCR beta chains were found to be more clonally expanded and to have lower generation probabilities than equally common non-associated chains. Cytomegalovirus status was reported to be diagnosed by the classifier with high specificity and sensitivity in both the original and validation cohorts. A later analysis found that TCR association rates varied across HLA loci, with DRB1 alleles showing the most associated TCRs and HLA-C alleles the fewest. HLA typing was unavailable for some donors at each locus, so association tests used only the typed subset. In a later genetic analysis, fewer N-insertions in productive TCRs were reported among donors in an Asian-associated ancestry cluster than the 666-donor mean. In the study, some 180 TCR beta chains were listed as associated with cytomegalovirus. A further reported finding was that TCR beta sequences accurately predicted the HLA-A and HLA-B alleles for most subjects in the first cohort. Because counts were too low, seventeen rarely observed V segments, including chromosome 9 orphons, were left out of the earlier analysis of 587 of the donors. Only TCR beta chains were sequenced in this cohort, and the absence of alpha or paired-chain data limited detectable features. A later genetic analysis associated a missense DCLRE1C variant with V-gene and J-gene trimming of TCR beta chains, and an independent cohort replicated the association. The 87-base-pair reads could not distinguish some IMGT-functional V segments, including TRBV6-2 and TRBV6-3, so those segments were excluded. According to a later analysis, most CMV-associated TCR beta chains appeared to be HLA-restricted, and the HLA associations seemed to be driven largely by CMV exposure. CMV serostatus was the only immune exposure information available for the cohort.

Counted from cysteine to phenylalanine, this CDR3 has 14 amino acids. The kept DNA is CDR3 alone, 42 bases in frame from the first base. V sheds 5 bases and J sheds 5 bases, leaving 15 bases between their ends. Based on the germline V gene, the CDR1 and CDR2 sequences are SNHLY and FYNNEI. To prepare the library, the immunoSEQ multiplex PCR assay was applied. A mixture of 60 forward primers for TCR Vbeta segments and 13 reverse primers for TCR Jbeta segments was used in the multiplex PCR. A multiplex PCR assay on genomic DNA amplified the CDR3 region of rearranged TCR beta genes. Amplified TCR beta libraries were sequenced as 87-base-pair reads on the Illumina HiSeq System. As for the authors' bioinformatics: In a later analysis, approximately 74 million unique TCR beta chains were counted across the 650 to 750 repertoires, and about 10 million of these chains were shared by at least two donors. Raw reads were error-corrected and collapsed into unique sequences by a nearest-neighbor algorithm in which closely related sequences were merged to remove PCR and sequencing errors. V, D and J gene segments were assigned by aligning CDR3 sequences to IMGT reference sequences. For a sequence to be retained, at least a six-nucleotide match to both a V gene segment and a J gene segment was required. A rearrangement counted as productive if the CDR3 had no stop codons and remained in frame with V and J, and every other rearrangement counted as non-productive. Following IMGT convention, CDR3 was defined as the stretch from the second conserved V-encoded cysteine to the conserved J-encoded phenylalanine. The earlier analysis of roughly 590 of the donors excluded any sequence lacking an unambiguous match to a single V gene segment. An earlier analysis of fewer than 750 of the donors called V segments functional above 56.7% productive rearrangements and segregating when the between-donor standard deviation exceeded 5%. A statistical classification framework was developed to diagnose cytomegalovirus status using the catalog of TCR beta chain sequences. In a later analysis, TCR nucleotide sequences were compared against IMGT/GENE-DB human TR gene sequences so that V and J genes could be assigned. Using the TCRdist pipeline, a later analysis assigned CDR3 sequences along with most-parsimonious VDJ recombination scenarios. In a later analysis, each TCR beta chain was defined by its CDR3 amino acid sequence together with its V-gene family, and reads without a unique V-gene family were excluded. To address suspected cross-contamination and a sequencing artifact, a later analysis removed some 620 highly shared, low-generation-probability nucleotide sequences. In a later analysis, a clonal expansion index for each public chain was calculated from normalized within-repertoire ranks of inferred template counts. In a later analysis, generation probabilities were computed using a VDJ recombination model fitted to out-of-frame rearrangements, and the results were checked against IGoR. Hypergeometric tests were used in a later analysis to score TCR-TCR, TCR-HLA and TCR-CMV co-occurrence, with a repertoire-size bias correction applied to the TCR pairs. A later analysis estimated false discovery rates by permuting HLA or CMV assignments 20 times. In a later analysis, co-occurring TCRs were grouped using DBSCAN, and TCRdist sequence similarity was added for clustering within HLA-allele-positive subsets. Co-occurrence clustering excluded repertoires with fewer than 30,000 or more than 120,000 public chains, plus five with anomalous nucleotide sharing. The table comes from immuneACCESS by way of TCRdb, which keeps in-frame sequences with V and J called. Part of the clones is missing from these tables; in studies checked, under half for an unresolved V gene and the rest for unknown reasons. The V and J calls and the clone size are those of that table, but D and trimming were determined from the DNA. This sample gives about 160,000 clones in total; approximately 78% of them show up just once. The ten largest make up approximately 3.1% of the sample.

In total, about 650 healthy bone marrow donors made up the cohort. At the time of sampling, every cohort member was nominally healthy, though immune exposures that went unrecorded were likely present. The donor tested CMV seronegative, placing the donor among the 350 to 400 seronegative members of the cohort. Each donor provided a peripheral blood sample, and peripheral blood mononuclear cells were used for TCR beta sequencing. The Qiagen DNeasy Blood Extraction Kit was used to extract genomic DNA from the blood cell samples. Note on this clone: Its cognate antigen has yet to be identified. It has no much larger one-base neighbor in the sample; base qualities were not kept.

The sequence was obtained from a woman aged 40 to 55 in good health and CMV-seronegative. Sequencing was performed on PBMCs. This receptor chain uses TRBV2 and TRBJ1-1, with no D gene named confidently. The base sequence is TGTGCCAGCAGTTGGCCGTTTAAACGAACTGAAGCTTTCTTT. Protein translation: CASSWPFKRTEAFF.